What follows are 29 T cell receptor beta chains derived from one specimen sequenced in a study of cytomegalovirus exposure and HLA in healthy donors. Vbeta (60) and Jbeta (13) primers were used in the PCR. The table came from immunoSEQ multiplex PCR; TCRdb's copy has only in-frame clones and leaves some out. The table includes about 150,000 clones, 79% detected once. Sequences were obtained from PBMCs. These receptors were obtained from a man between 50 and 59 years old in good health and CMV-seropositive.

The chain employs TRBV2 and TRBJ2-5; TRBD1 aligns across 9 bases. V lost 1 base and J lost 5; bases outside the gene matches: 8. This CDR3 has 16 residues. Germline CDR1 reads SNHLY; CDR2 reads FYNNEI. The CDR3 region has the DNA TGTGCCAGCAGTGAAGTACCCGGGACAGGGTACGAGACCCAGTACTTC. Its translation is CASSEVPGTGYETQYF.

V usage is TRBV10-2 and J usage is TRBJ2-2; 12 positions agree with TRBD2. The CDR3 runs 21 residues. Per germline, CDR1 WSHSY and CDR2 SAAADI. Losses at the gene ends were 2 bases for V and 0 bases for J; bases not matched to a gene: 13. CDR3: CASSERGLKTSGRPNTGELFF. The CDR3 DNA reads TGCGCCAGCAGTGAGAGGGGACTGAAGACTAGCGGGAGACCGAACACCGGGGAGCTGTTTTTT.

The chain recombines TRBV5-1 with TRBJ1-5; TRBD1 agrees at 8 bases. The length of the CDR3 is 14 residues. J lost 3 bases, V lost 4 bases, and 3 bases had no gene match. The germline V gene encodes CDR1 SGHRS and CDR2 YFSETQ. The CDR3 nucleotides read TGCGCCAGCAGCCCCAGGGGGCTCAATCAGCCCCAGCATTTT. Protein: CASSPRGLNQPQHF.

V gene TRBV6-1 combines with J gene TRBJ2-3; 8 nucleotides line up with TRBD2. Losses at the gene ends were 3 bases for V and 4 bases for J; bases not matched to a gene: 12. The CDR3 loop spans 17 amino acids. CDR1 is MNHNS and CDR2 is SASEGT in the germline V gene. The CDR3, as DNA: TGTGCCAGCAGTGAGCCCGTATTAGCGGGGAAGGCAGATACGCAGTATTTT. This sequence encodes CASSEPVLAGKADTQYF.

The sample holds a few counts of this clone. The chain is built from TRBV5-1 and TRBJ2-2; tentative D call: TRBD1 (6 bases). V shed 6 bases and J shed 0 bases, with 12 bases lying between them. Germline assignment: CDR1 SGHRS and CDR2 YFSETQ. This CDR3 is built from 15 residues. CDR3 DNA: TGCGCCAGCAACGAACAGGGATCGAACACCGGGGAGCTGTTTTTT. Encoded protein: CASNEQGSNTGELFF.

The V gene is TRBV25-1, the J gene TRBJ1-5, with 8 nucleotides matching TRBD1. CDR1 and CDR2 (germline): MGHDK, SYGVNS. The length of the CDR3 is 15 residues. V was clipped by 1 base and J by 5 bases; unmatched bases: 4. CDR3 in amino acids: CASSESGGGYQPQHF. Written as DNA, the CDR3 is TGTGCCAGCAGTGAATCAGGGGGCGGTTATCAGCCCCAGCATTTT.

The chain couples TRBV30 to TRBJ2-1; D might be TRBD2 (6 bases). Per the germline V gene, CDR1 is GTSNPN and CDR2 is SVGIG (reference sequence). V gave up 2 bases and J gave up 9 bases, with 20 bases separating them. The CDR3 runs to 15 residues. Here the CDR3 reads CAWSRELSLASEQFF. CDR3 bases: TGTGCCTGGAGTCGAGAACTTTCACTAGCTAGTGAGCAGTTCTTC.

This clone was seen once. The CDR3 reads CASSPGWSTGELFF. The CDR3 region has the DNA TGTGCCAGCAGCCCTGGATGGAGCACCGGGGAGCTGTTTTTT. The rearrangement links TRBV11-2 to TRBJ2-2; D remains ambiguous. The V gene lost 5 bases and the J gene lost 4 bases, with 11 bases spanning the gap. Per germline, CDR1 SGHAT and CDR2 FQNNGV. This CDR3 spans 14 amino acids.

This clone was counted once. This chain joins TRBV5-8 and TRBJ2-3; D is perhaps TRBD2 (5 bases). The CDR3 has 13 amino acids. Looked up from germline, CDR1 is SGHTS and CDR2 is YDEGEE. With 4 bases removed from V and 0 bases from J, the gap between germline ends came to 6 bases. The CDR3 DNA is TGTGCCAGCAGCCGGAGGAGCACAGATACGCAGTATTTT. Translation: CASSRRSTDTQYF. The full variable domain, with the rest looked up from reference TRBV5-8 and TRBJ2-3, is EAGVTQSPTHLIKTRGQQATLRCSPISGHTSVYWYQQALGLGLQFLLWYDEGEERNRGNFPPRFSGRQFPNYSSELNVNALELEDSALYLCASSRRSTDTQYFGPGTRLTVL.

The J gene is TRBJ2-1, the V gene TRBV19; D might be TRBD1 (6 bases). Germline lookup yields CDR1 LNHDA and CDR2 SQIVND (reference sequence). Trimming left V 2 bases short and J 4 bases short, with 12 bases between. This CDR3 is 15 amino acids long. CDR3 protein: CASSISGQPYNEQFF. In nucleotides, the CDR3 is TGTGCCAGTAGTATATCGGGACAACCTTACAATGAGCAGTTCTTC.

This rearrangement joins TRBV28 to TRBJ1-5; D may be TRBD1 (5 bases). Germline CDR1 and CDR2: MDHEN and SYDVKM. Trimming stripped 3 bases from V and 0 bases from J, with 15 bases between. The CDR3 extends over 17 amino acids. CDR3 in DNA: TGTGCCAGCAGTTTGCCAGCGGGGGACCGTAGCAATCAGCCCCAGCATTTT. This sequence encodes CASSLPAGDRSNQPQHF.

The chain is built from TRBV5-1 and TRBJ2-7; D uncertain. V dropped 2 bases and J dropped 0 bases, with 12 bases sitting between them. The CDR3 loop spans 15 amino acids. CDR1 and CDR2 (germline): SGHRS, YFSETQ. The CDR3 nucleotides read TGCGCCAGCAGCTTAGCACTCCAAAGCTCCTACGAGCAGTACTTC. Protein product: CASSLALQSSYEQYF.

V usage is TRBV19 and J usage is TRBJ2-2, with a weak D call TRBD1 (6 bases). Trimming took off 10 bases at V and 11 bases at J, with 8 bases between the two ends. CDR3 size: 9 residues. The germline gives CDR1 LNHDA, CDR2 SQIVND (reference sequence). The CDR3 loop reads CATRGELFF. Written as DNA, the CDR3 is TGTGCCACCAGGGGCGAGCTGTTTTTT.

The rearrangement links TRBV5-6 to TRBJ2-7, with 7 bases identical to TRBD1. Germline CDR1 reads SGHDT; CDR2 reads YYEEEE. Losses at the gene ends were 5 bases for V and 3 bases for J; bases not matched to a gene: 20. The CDR3 sequence is 18 residues long. The CDR3 sequence is CASSMDRSDPSLYYEQYF. CDR3 sequence (DNA): TGTGCCAGCAGTATGGACAGGAGTGACCCCTCTTTATACTACGAGCAGTACTTC.

The chain links TRBV5-6 to TRBJ1-1; 7 nucleotides agree with TRBD1. This CDR3 is 14 amino acids long. Germline loops: CDR1 SGHDT, CDR2 YYEEEE. V was pared by 6 bases and J by 6 bases, with 11 bases of the junction left unmatched. The CDR3 loop is CASTPTGFGPEAFF. DNA for the CDR3: TGTGCCAGCACACCGACAGGGTTCGGCCCTGAAGCTTTCTTT.

V is TRBV19 and J is TRBJ2-7; perhaps TRBD2 as D (5 bases). Per the germline V gene, CDR1 is LNHDA and CDR2 is SQIVND (reference sequence). Trimming stripped 1 base from V and 0 bases from J, with 10 bases between. The CDR3 consists of 15 residues. This chain's CDR3 is CASSIVPADSYEQYF. Written as DNA, the CDR3 is TGTGCCAGTAGTATAGTCCCAGCGGACTCCTACGAGCAGTACTTC.

This chain joins TRBV7-9 and TRBJ2-7; 8 nucleotides align to TRBD1. Per the germline V gene, CDR1 is SEHNR and CDR2 is FQNEAQ (reference sequence). After removal of 0 bases from V and 5 bases from J, the junction contained 6 bases not matched to a gene. This CDR3 has 15 residues. CDR3 in amino acids: CASSLAQGAKHEQYF. As DNA, the CDR3 is TGTGCCAGCAGCTTAGCGCAGGGGGCGAAACACGAGCAGTACTTC.

The genes are TRBV28 and TRBJ2-1; 10 positions match TRBD1. CDR3 length equals 17 residues. V lost 9 bases to trimming and J lost 7 bases; unmatched junction nucleotides: 18. Germline V gene data show CDR1 as MDHEN and CDR2 as SYDVKM. As DNA, the CDR3 is TGTGCCAGTCTACCGGGACAGGGGAAGGAATCGTGGAATGAGCAGTTCTTC. Translation gives CASLPGQGKESWNEQFF.

The chain carries TRBV10-3 and TRBJ2-5, with 12 bases identical to TRBD2. V trimming: 4 bases; J trimming: 7 bases; junction bases outside the gene matches: 7. Germline V gene sequence: CDR1 ENHRY, CDR2 SYGVKD. The CDR3 has 15 amino acids. The CDR3: CAISGTSGVLGTQYF. The CDR3 DNA sequence: TGTGCCATCAGTGGGACTAGCGGGGTCCTAGGGACCCAGTACTTC.

This clone was found a few times. The V and J genes are TRBV10-3 and TRBJ1-5; TRBD1 might be the D (6 bases). The germline gives CDR1 ENHRY, CDR2 SYGVKD. This CDR3 comprises 15 residues. The V and J ends lost 0 bases and 5 bases respectively, with 11 bases between them. Here the CDR3 DNA reads TGTGCCATCAGTGAGTCAGCAGGGGTCGATCAGCCCCAGCATTTT. The encoded protein is CAISESAGVDQPQHF.

The gene calls are TRBV28 and TRBJ2-3, with 7 bases lining up with TRBD1. The V gene end was trimmed by 5 bases and the J gene end by 0 bases; junction bases not matched to a gene: 5. CDR1 is MDHEN, CDR2 SYDVKM, per germline. The CDR3 extends over 15 amino acids. For the CDR3, the DNA is TGTGCCAGCAGTGCGTACAGGGGTAGCACAGATACGCAGTATTTT. This translates into CASSAYRGSTDTQYF.

There are a few counts of this clone. Other DNA sequences within the sample encode an identical CDR3. The CDR3 region is CASSLSETQYF. The CDR3, as DNA: TGTGCCAGCAGCTTATCGGAGACCCAGTACTTC. This chain links TRBV7-9 with TRBJ2-5; D unclear. The V gene's germline CDR1 is SEHNR and CDR2 FQNEAQ (reference sequence). The ends were cut back, 2 bases at V and 5 bases at J, with 3 bases in the middle. The CDR3 extends over 11 amino acids.

This rearrangement joins TRBV4-2 to TRBJ2-7; D might be TRBD1 (6 bases). V was clipped by 1 base and J by 2 bases, with 9 bases between them. Germline CDR1 is LGHNA and CDR2 is YNFKEQ. This CDR3 contains 14 residues. The CDR3 protein is CASSQGTAPYEQYF. The CDR3 DNA is TGTGCCAGCAGCCAAGGGACAGCGCCCTACGAGCAGTACTTC.

This clone was picked up one time. This chain uses TRBV5-1 with TRBJ1-1, with D possibly TRBD1 on 5 matching bases. The CDR3 loop spans 15 amino acids. CDR1 is SGHRS, CDR2 YFSETQ, per germline. Trimming took 4 bases from V and 1 from J, leaving 14 bases between them. The CDR3: CASSPRGGTNTEAFF. The CDR3 region has the DNA TGCGCCAGCAGCCCTCGGGGGGGAACGAACACTGAAGCTTTCTTT.

The V gene is TRBV19, the J gene TRBJ2-2, with 8 nucleotides matching TRBD2. Germline lookup yields CDR1 LNHDA and CDR2 SQIVND (reference sequence). The CDR3 extends over 15 amino acids. The V and J ends lost 5 bases and 4 bases, in that order; junction bases with no gene match: 6. The CDR3 spells CASSPQRESTGELFF. The CDR3 bases are TGTGCCAGTAGTCCCCAGCGGGAGTCCACCGGGGAGCTGTTTTTT.

The chain joins TRBV18 to TRBJ1-2, with 11 bases aligning to TRBD1. This CDR3 has 16 residues. Unmatched junction bases numbered 7, after V lost 2 bases and J lost 5 bases. CDR1 and CDR2 from the germline V gene are KGHSH and LQKENI. The CDR3 spells CASSPGRDRGYYGYTF. In nucleotides, the CDR3 is TGTGCCAGCTCACCAGGTCGGGACAGGGGGTATTATGGCTACACCTTC. The variable domain in full, completed from reference TRBV18 and TRBJ1-2, reads NAGVMQNPRHLVRRRGQEARLRCSPMKGHSHVYWYRQLPEEGLKFMVYLQKENIIDESGMPKERFSAEFPKEGPSILRIQQVVRGDSAAYFCASSPGRDRGYYGYTFGSGTRLTVV.

The chain employs TRBV19 and TRBJ2-2; D gene unclear. The CDR3 runs 13 residues. Germline V gene lookup returns CDR1 LNHDA and CDR2 SQIVND (reference sequence). V gave up 8 bases and J gave up 6 bases, with 13 bases separating them. CDR3 bases: TGTGCCAGTGTAGTGAGGCGGCCCGGGGAGCTGTTTTTT. Translating gives CASVVRRPGELFF.

The DNA for the CDR3 is TGTGCCAGCAGTGAAAGCGGGGGCTCCTACGAGCAGTACTTC. Translated: CASSESGGSYEQYF. J is TRBJ2-7 and V is TRBV6-1, with TRBD2 identical over 8 bases. V lost 2 bases and J lost 0; bases outside the gene matches: 0. The CDR3 contains 14 residues. Germline V gives CDR1 MNHNS, CDR2 SASEGT.

The sample holds a few counts of this clone. The V gene is TRBV4-2, the J gene TRBJ1-1, with unresolved D. CDR1 is LGHNA, CDR2 YNFKEQ, per germline. V lost 3 bases to trimming and J lost 0 bases, with 20 bases between them. This CDR3 spans 18 amino acids. The CDR3 DNA follows: TGTGCCAGCAGCCACCCCCCGAGTGGGAGGAACATGAACACTGAAGCTTTCTTT. It codes for CASSHPPSGRNMNTEAFF.